A single T cell receptor beta chain is shown here with its context. It has no known antigen specificity. Per-base qualities were not stored, and no clone one base away is much larger. For sequencing of the TCRbeta CDR3 region, genomic DNA was extracted from the sorted cells. The immunoSEQ Assay was used for sequencing of TCRbeta CDR3 regions. TCRdb obtained this table from immuneACCESS and retained in-frame rearrangements with V and J assigned. These tables miss some clones; where compared with another copy, unresolved V genes account for less than half of the shortfall, and the remainder is unexplained. The sample has tens of thousands of clones on record, approximately 84% of them singletons. Clones ranked in the top ten supply roughly an eighth of the sample. The entry originates in a study of OX40 agonist ivuxolimab in advanced cancers. About the investigation overall: Ivuxolimab, which targeted the costimulatory receptor OX40 (CD134), was an agonistic, fully human IgG2 monoclonal antibody. Intravenous ivuxolimab was administered to patients every 2 weeks at six dose levels: 0.01, 0.1, 0.3, 1.5, 3 and 10 mg/kg. Among the 52 dose-escalation patients, some 20 had hepatocellular carcinoma, roughly 15 melanoma, 9 renal cell carcinoma and 9 head and neck cancer. The dose-escalation cohort was roughly 87% male with a mean age of about 65 years, ranging from roughly 23 to 80. Prior anti-PD-1, anti-PD-L1 or anti-CTLA-4 therapy was permitted, and about two fifths of dose-escalation patients had received checkpoint inhibitors. Partial responses occurred in three dose-escalation patients, of whom one had hepatocellular carcinoma and two had cutaneous melanoma. Peripheral TCRbeta sequencing was intended to test whether TCR sequence diversity was altered and clonal T-cell expansion was caused by ivuxolimab. The paper reports the monotherapy dose-escalation portion (N ≈ 50 patients) of the phase I ivuxolimab trial. What the research found in general, with its limitations: After ivuxolimab, expanded clones were on average more numerous among CD8+ T cells than among CD4+ T cells. At doses of 0.1 to 3.0 mg/kg, clonal expansion of both CD4+ and CD8+ T cells in blood was seen between baseline and week 6. Low levels of normalized T-cell clonal expansion were also shown by some nonresponding patients. Antigen specificity was not determined for the clonally expanded peripheral T cells. In the 0.1-3.0 mg/kg groups, partial responders were among the patients with the lowest normalized peripheral clonal expansion, particularly in CD8+ T cells.

The CDR1 and CDR2 encoded by the germline V gene (reference sequence) are GTSNPN and SVGIG. Trimming removed 0 bases from V and 2 bases from J, leaving 12 bases between the germline ends. The CDR3 covers 15 residues, taking in both the cysteine and the phenylalanine. The kept DNA is CDR3 alone, 45 bases in frame from the first base. The trial excluded patients who had a history of autoimmune disease or who were on systemic immunosuppression. In every dose cohort, peripheral blood was drawn for TCR sequencing at baseline, cycle 4 day 1, and cycle 7 day 1. Samples were obtained from an open-label, multicenter, first-in-human phase I dose-escalation trial of ivuxolimab. Adults with locally advanced or metastatic head and neck squamous cell, hepatocellular, melanoma or renal cell carcinoma were enrolled in the trial. Before TCR sequencing, CD4+ T cells and CD8+ T cells from peripheral blood were sorted into separate populations.

The sample was CD4+ or CD8+ T cells sorted from blood, taken in a trial of the OX40 agonist ivuxolimab. The rearranged chain carries TRBV30 and TRBJ2-3, with TRBD1 tentatively as D gene (5 bases match). The TCR comes from an adult with an advanced solid tumor such as melanoma, head and neck, liver or kidney cancer. The DNA sequence reads TGTGCCTGGAGTGTGGGGCAGCTAAACACAGATACGCAGTATTTT. This is translated as CAWSVGQLNTDTQYF.